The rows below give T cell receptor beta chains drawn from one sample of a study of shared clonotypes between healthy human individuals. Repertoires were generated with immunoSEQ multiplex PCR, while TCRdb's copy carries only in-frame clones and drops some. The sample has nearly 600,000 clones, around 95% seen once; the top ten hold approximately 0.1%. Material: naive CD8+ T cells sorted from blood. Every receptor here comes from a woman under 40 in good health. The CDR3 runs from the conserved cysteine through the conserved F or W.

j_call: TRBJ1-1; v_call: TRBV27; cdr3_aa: CASSLSAGGFTEAFF
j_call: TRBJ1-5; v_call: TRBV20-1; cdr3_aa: CSARDNQPQHF
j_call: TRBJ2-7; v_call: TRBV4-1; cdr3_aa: CASSQVGLYEQYF
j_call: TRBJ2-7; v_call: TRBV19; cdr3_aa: CASTQAEGRYEQYF
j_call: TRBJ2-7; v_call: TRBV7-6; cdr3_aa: CASSLGGGEQYF
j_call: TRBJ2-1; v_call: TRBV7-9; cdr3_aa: CASSLEGSYNEQFF
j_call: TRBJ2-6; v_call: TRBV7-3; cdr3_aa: CASSLTFPGSISGANVLTF
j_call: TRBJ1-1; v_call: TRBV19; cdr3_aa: CASSIDPGIEGITEAFF
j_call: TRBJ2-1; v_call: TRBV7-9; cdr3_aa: CASSFRVRGPHNEQFF
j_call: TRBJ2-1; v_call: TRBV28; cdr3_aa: CASSILAGTYNEQFF
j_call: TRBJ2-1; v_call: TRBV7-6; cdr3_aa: CASSLAGAGGPGEQFF
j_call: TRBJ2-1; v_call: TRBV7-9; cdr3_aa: CASSNPRHPYNEQFF
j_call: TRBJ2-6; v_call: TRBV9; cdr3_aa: CASSTTDRAGANVLTF
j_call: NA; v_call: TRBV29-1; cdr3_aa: CSVEAGYEQYF
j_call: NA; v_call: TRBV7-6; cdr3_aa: CASSSGTEPYEQYF
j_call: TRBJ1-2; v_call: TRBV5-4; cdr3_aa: CASSTGGTNYGYTF
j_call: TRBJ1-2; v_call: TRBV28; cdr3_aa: CASSRQNRDLAYGYTF
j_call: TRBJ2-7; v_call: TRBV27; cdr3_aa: CASSWGAPLSSYEQYF
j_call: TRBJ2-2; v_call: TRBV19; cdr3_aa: CASSTGAGELFF
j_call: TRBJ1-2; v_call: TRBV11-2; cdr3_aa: CASSLTGTGPYGYTF
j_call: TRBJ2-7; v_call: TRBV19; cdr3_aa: CASSIPGTIGEQYF
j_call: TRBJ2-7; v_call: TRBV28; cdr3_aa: CASSLTPPPSGEQYF
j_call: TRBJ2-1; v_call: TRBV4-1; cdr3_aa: CASSQDQSYNEQFF
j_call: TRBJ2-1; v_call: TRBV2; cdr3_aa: CASSDVSGGRANEQFF
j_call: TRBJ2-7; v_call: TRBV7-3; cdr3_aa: CASSRTGTSGRLINEQYF
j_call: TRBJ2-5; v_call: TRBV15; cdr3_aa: CATSPRSASGGTQYF
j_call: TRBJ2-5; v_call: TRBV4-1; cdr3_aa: CASSQIAGGVEETQYF
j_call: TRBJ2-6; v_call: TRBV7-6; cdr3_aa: CASSPGGVAGANVLTF
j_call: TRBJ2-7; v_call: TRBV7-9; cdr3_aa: CASSLGTVPSYEQYF
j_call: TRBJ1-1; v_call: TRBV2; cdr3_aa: CASSEDVGMNTEAFF
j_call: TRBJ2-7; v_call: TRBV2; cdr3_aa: CASSVWTGTYEQYF
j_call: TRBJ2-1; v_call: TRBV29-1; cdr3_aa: CSVEDRAQGFYNEQFF
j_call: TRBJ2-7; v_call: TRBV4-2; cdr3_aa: CASSQDSVTSDEQYF
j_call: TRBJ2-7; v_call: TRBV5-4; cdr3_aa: CASTDHVGNYEQYF
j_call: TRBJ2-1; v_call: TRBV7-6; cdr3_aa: CASSLTGFHEQFF
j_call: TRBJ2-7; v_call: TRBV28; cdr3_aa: CASSSTPLGSEYEQYF
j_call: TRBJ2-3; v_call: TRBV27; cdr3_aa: CASSFSALPTDTQYF
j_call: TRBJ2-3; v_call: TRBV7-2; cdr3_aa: CASSPPPGFPDTQYF
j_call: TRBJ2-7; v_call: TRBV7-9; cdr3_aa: CASSPPGDSYEQYF
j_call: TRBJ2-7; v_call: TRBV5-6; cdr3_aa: CASSSTGSYEQYF
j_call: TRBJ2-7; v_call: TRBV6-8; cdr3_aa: CASREGDEQYF
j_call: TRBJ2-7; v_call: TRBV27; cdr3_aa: CASSLVGQSSYEQYF
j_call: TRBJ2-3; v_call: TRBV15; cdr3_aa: CATSRDRLAGYTDTQYF
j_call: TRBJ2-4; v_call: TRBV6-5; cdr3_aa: CASSWEGGNDIQYF
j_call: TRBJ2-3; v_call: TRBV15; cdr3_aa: CATRADGVTDTQYF
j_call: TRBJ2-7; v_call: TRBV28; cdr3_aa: CASSLPSGRRYEQYF
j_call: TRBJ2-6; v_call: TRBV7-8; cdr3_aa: CASSPGHPGANVLTF